The rows below give T cell receptor beta chains drawn from one sample of a study of memory CD4+ T cells and cytomegalovirus serostatus. Some clones are missing from TCRdb's copy, which holds only in-frame ones; the method was immunoSEQ multiplex PCR. The sample comprises around 49,000 clones, around 82% of which are singletons, and 0.67% rests with the top ten. The sequenced sample was memory CD4+ T cells from blood. The receptors here all came from an adult in good health and CMV-seronegative. CDR3s include the opening cysteine and the closing phenylalanine or tryptophan. The order of the fields is D gene, J gene, V gene, clone size, CDR3 protein, CDR3 DNA. D genes are given only for firm matches. A clone size is listed for some rows: how often the clone was seen (once, few, many), or a class if it is expanded.

TRBD1	TRBJ2-7	TRBV5-6	once	CASSLAGGLSYEQYF	TGTGCCAGCAGCTTGGCAGGGGGCTTATCCTACGAGCAGTACTTC
-	TRBJ1-1	TRBV18	-	CASSTGSNTEAFF	TGTGCCAGCTCAACGGGCTCGAACACTGAAGCTTTCTTT
TRBD2	TRBJ2-7	TRBV6-6	-	CASSYWGGGYEQYF	TGTGCCAGCAGTTACTGGGGGGGAGGCTACGAGCAGTACTTC
-	TRBJ1-4	TRBV7-6	-	CASSLGRGLYEKLFF	TGTGCCAGCAGCTTAGGGCGGGGGTTGTATGAAAAACTGTTTTTT
-	TRBJ1-2	TRBV18	-	CASSSNYGYTF	TGTGCCAGCTCGAGTAACTATGGCTACACCTTC
TRBD2	TRBJ2-7	TRBV6-6	-	CASSYSGGIGSYEQYF	TGTGCCAGCAGTTACTCGGGGGGGATTGGGTCCTACGAGCAGTACTTC
-	TRBJ1-1	TRBV6-6	-	CASSYARQTEAFF	TGTGCCAGCAGTTACGCTAGACAGACAGAAGCTTTCTTT
TRBD2	TRBJ2-3	TRBV7-2	-	CASSLGGVPDTQYF	TGTGCCAGCAGCCTCGGGGGGGTACCCGATACGCAGTATTTT
-	TRBJ1-5	TRBV6-1	-	CASSGGAYSNQPQHF	TGTGCCAGCAGTGGGGGGGCGTATAGCAATCAGCCCCAGCATTTT
-	TRBJ2-7	TRBV15	-	CATSTWDISYEQYF	TGTGCCACCAGCACCTGGGACATCTCCTACGAGCAGTACTTC